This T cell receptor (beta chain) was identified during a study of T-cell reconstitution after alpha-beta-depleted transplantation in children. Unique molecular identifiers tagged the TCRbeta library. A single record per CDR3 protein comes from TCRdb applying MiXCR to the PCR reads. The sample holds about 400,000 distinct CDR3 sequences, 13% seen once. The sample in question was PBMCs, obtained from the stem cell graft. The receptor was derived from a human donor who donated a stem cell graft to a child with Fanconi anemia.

The CDR3 protein is CASSSISGQGGETQYF. The DNA for the CDR3 is TGTGCCAGCAGCTCCATCTCGGGACAGGGTGGGGAGACCCAGTACTTC. The V gene is TRBV12-3 or TRBV12-4, the J gene TRBJ2-5; 9 bases line up with TRBD1. V lost 6 bases, J lost 5 bases, and 13 bases stayed unmatched. The CDR3 consists of 16 residues.